Below, 31 T cell receptor beta chains from the same sample are listed, as sequenced in a study of shared clonotypes between healthy human individuals. Assay: immunoSEQ multiplex PCR; the TCRdb copy retains only in-frame clones and omits some. The data hold fewer than 2.5 million clones, with approximately 93% observed a single time. The material sequenced was naive CD4+ T cells from PBMCs. Sample subset: CD45RA+ positively selected. The receptors were gathered from a man aged 18-30 years in good health. Some clones in this sample may be carry-over from other donors' samples.

Here the CDR3 DNA reads TGTGCCAGCAGTCCACAGGGGGCTGCGGTAGAAGGGCAGTACTTC. This codes for CASSPQGAAVEGQYF. The chain has TRBV6-5 and TRBJ2-7, with TRBD1 identical over 9 bases. V dropped 5 bases and J dropped 9; count of bases not matched to a gene: 14. CDR1 and CDR2 from the germline V gene are MNHEY and SVGAGI. The CDR3 has 15 residues.

This clone was counted a single time. The chain joins TRBV7-8 to TRBJ2-7, with 8 nucleotides matching TRBD1. The CDR3 has 15 amino acids. Germline CDR1 and CDR2: SGHVS and FQNEAQ. V shed 7 bases and J 4 bases; nucleotides not matched to a gene: 12. CDR3 bases: TGTGCCAGCACCAGAGGACAGGGCATCGGTTACGAGCAGTACTTC. This gives the protein CASTRGQGIGYEQYF.

This rearrangement joins TRBV25-1 to TRBJ1-2; D unresolved. Germline CDR1 MGHDK, CDR2 SYGVNS. The V gene lost 8 bases and the J gene lost 4 bases, with 26 bases spanning the gap. This CDR3 spans 17 amino acids. The CDR3: CASHIGGLGGFGYGYTF. In DNA form, the CDR3 reads TGTGCCAGCCATATCGGCGGTCTAGGCGGTTTCGGCTATGGCTACACCTTC.

With regard to this clone: Other DNA sequences from this sample encode an identical CDR3 as well. V is TRBV5-1 and J is TRBJ2-5, with D possibly TRBD2 on 5 matching bases. CDR1 and CDR2 (germline): SGHRS, YFSETQ. V lost 5 bases and J 3 bases, leaving 11 bases between the germline ends. This CDR3 comprises 13 residues. Here the CDR3 reads CASSSDGKETQYF. The CDR3 region has the DNA TGCGCCAGCAGTTCCGACGGGAAAGAGACCCAGTACTTC.

The rearrangement uses TRBV6-5 and TRBJ2-7; either TRBD1 or TRBD2 may fit D (5 bases each). CDR1 is MNHEY, CDR2 SVGAGI, per germline. The ends were cut back, 1 base at V and 8 bases at J, with 15 bases in the middle. The CDR3 has 14 residues. The CDR3 DNA follows: TGTGCCAGCAGTTACTTCCCGCGGACGGGGCAGCAGTACTTC. Amino acids: CASSYFPRTGQQYF.

The count of this clone is one. The CDR3 nucleotides read TGTGCCAGCAGTCATAGCGGGAGGGTTAATGAGCAGTTCTTC. Protein product: CASSHSGRVNEQFF. V is TRBV11-2 and J is TRBJ2-1, with TRBD2 matching over 11 bases. Germline values: CDR1 SGHAT, CDR2 FQNNGV. Unmatched junction bases numbered 5, after V lost 6 bases and J lost 7 bases. The CDR3 contains 14 residues.

The gene calls are TRBV14 and TRBJ2-5, with D perhaps being TRBD1 or TRBD2 (5 bases each). This CDR3 region has 15 residues. The V gene lost 4 bases and the J gene lost 0 bases, with 12 bases spanning the gap. Germline V gene sequence: CDR1 SGHDN, CDR2 FVKESK. CDR3 DNA sequence: TGTGCCAGCAGCCGAAGGTGGGGGAACCAAGAGACCCAGTACTTC. The encoded protein is CASSRRWGNQETQYF.

V is TRBV11-2 and J is TRBJ2-7; the D gene could be TRBD1 or TRBD2 (5 bases each). The CDR3 is made up of 17 amino acids. V lost 4 bases, J lost 2 bases, and 21 bases lay in between. The V gene's germline CDR1 is SGHAT and CDR2 FQNNGV. The CDR3 spells CASSSRPGRRRTYEQYF. In nucleotides, the CDR3 is TGTGCCAGCAGCTCCCGACCGGGACGGAGGAGAACCTACGAGCAGTACTTC.

The V gene is TRBV7-9, the J gene TRBJ1-5; 12 bases map to TRBD1. The CDR3 covers 18 residues. Trimming took 5 bases from V and 5 from J; bases not matched to a gene: 13. The germline CDR1 and CDR2 sequences are SEHNR and FQNEAQ (reference sequence). CDR3: CASSLAGTGGSYHQPQHF. The CDR3 region has the DNA TGTGCCAGCAGCCTGGCCGGGACAGGGGGCAGTTATCATCAGCCCCAGCATTTT.

On this clone: Other nucleotide sequences from this sample produce the same CDR3. The genes are TRBV2 and TRBJ1-1; D gene uncertain. CDR1 SNHLY and CDR2 FYNNEI come from the germline V gene. CDR3 length: 12 amino acids. The V end was cut by 1 base, the J end by 2 bases, with 2 bases between. CDR3 coding DNA: TGTGCCAGCAGTGAAGGAAACACTGAAGCTTTCTTT. This codes for CASSEGNTEAFF.

This chain links TRBV28 with TRBJ2-3; D is possibly TRBD1 (6 bases). V lost 5 bases and J lost 5, with 17 bases in between. Germline V gives CDR1 MDHEN, CDR2 SYDVKM. The CDR3 totals 15 residues. CDR3 sequence: CASSPNLIRGDTQYF. As DNA, the CDR3 is TGTGCCAGCAGTCCAAACCTCATCAGGGGAGATACGCAGTATTTT.

Concerning this clone: The same CDR3 can be traced to other DNA sequences in this sample. This chain links TRBV9 with TRBJ2-1; D is perhaps TRBD1 (6 bases). Per the germline V gene, CDR1 is SGDLS and CDR2 is YYNGEE. V lost 3 bases and J 4 bases, leaving 14 bases between the germline ends. This CDR3 has 15 amino acids. The CDR3 coding sequence is TGTGCCAGCAGCGCCCCCGGGACACGTTACAATGAGCAGTTCTTC. It encodes CASSAPGTRYNEQFF.

The V gene is TRBV6-6, the J gene TRBJ2-7, with D maybe TRBD1 (5 bases). V was trimmed by 5 bases and J by 3 bases, leaving 14 bases between them. Germline CDR1 and CDR2: MNHNY and SVGAGI (reference sequence). CDR3 length: 14 amino acids. As DNA, the CDR3 is TGTGCCAGCAGTCAGACAGTTGAGGACTACGAGCAGTACTTC. Protein sequence: CASSQTVEDYEQYF.

This chain joins TRBV27 and TRBJ1-4; D is possibly TRBD1 (5 bases). The CDR3 length is 16 residues. Trimming removed 6 bases at V and 8 bases at J, with 22 bases between. Looked up from germline, CDR1 is MNHEY and CDR2 is SMNVEV (reference sequence). The CDR3 DNA follows: TGTGCCAGCAGCCGACTCCGGGACGTTGGAATGGAAAAACTGTTTTTT. It translates to CASSRLRDVGMEKLFF.

The chain recombines TRBV5-6 with TRBJ1-1; 9 bases match TRBD1. Germline CDR1 is SGHDT and CDR2 is YYEEEE. The CDR3 has 18 amino acids. V lost 6 bases and J lost 3; bases outside the gene matches: 18. CDR3 DNA sequence: TGTGCCAGCACCAGCATTGGTGGGGGGACAGGGATAGACACTGAAGCTTTCTTT. It specifies CASTSIGGGTGIDTEAFF.

The J gene is TRBJ2-7, the V gene TRBV27; the D gene could be TRBD1 or TRBD2 (5 bases each). CDR1 and CDR2 (germline): MNHEY, SMNVEV (reference sequence). V gave up 6 bases and J gave up 1 base, with 19 bases separating them. This CDR3 spans 16 amino acids. DNA of the CDR3: TGTGCCAGCAGCCCCACCGGGACCGAAGTGTCCTACGAGCAGTACTTC. Translation: CASSPTGTEVSYEQYF.

The chain is built from TRBV28 and TRBJ2-1; possible D gene TRBD1, 7 bases. CDR3 length: 15 residues. Germline lookup yields CDR1 MDHEN and CDR2 SYDVKM. Trimming shortened V by 3 bases and J by 5 bases, and 14 bases separated the two germline ends. CDR3: CASSFPAGGHNEQFF. DNA of the CDR3: TGTGCCAGCAGTTTCCCGGCAGGGGGGCACAATGAGCAGTTCTTC.

This rearrangement joins TRBV9 to TRBJ1-2; a weak D match, TRBD1 (6 bases). Trimming stripped 3 bases from V and 2 bases from J, with 17 bases between. The CDR3 runs 16 residues. Germline-derived CDR1 and CDR2 are SGDLS and YYNGEE. This CDR3 reads CASSASSGQPNYGYTF. The CDR3 DNA reads as TGTGCCAGCAGCGCCTCCTCCGGACAGCCCAACTATGGCTACACCTTC.

This chain joins TRBV11-2 and TRBJ1-1, with 9 nucleotides matching TRBD1. The CDR3 is made up of 13 amino acids. The trim removed 8 bases at V and 10 bases at J, leaving 11 bases unmatched. CDR1 is SGHAT, CDR2 FQNNGV, per germline. CDR3 sequence reads: CASQLGQGAGAFF. As DNA, the CDR3 is TGTGCCAGCCAGCTGGGACAGGGAGCGGGAGCTTTCTTT.

The rearrangement joins TRBV14 to TRBJ1-5; D unresolved. V lost 0 bases and J 5 bases, leaving 5 bases between the germline ends. The CDR3 totals 13 residues. Per the germline V gene, CDR1 is SGHDN and CDR2 is FVKESK. The CDR3 nucleotides are TGTGCCAGCAGCCAAGATGGCGATCAGCCCCAGCATTTT. This codes for CASSQDGDQPQHF.

The sample holds one count of this clone. V gene TRBV7-9 combines with J gene TRBJ2-2; TRBD1 aligns across 10 bases. In germline, CDR1 is SEHNR, CDR2 FQNEAQ (reference sequence). The CDR3 is 17 residues long. Germline trimming cut 4 bases from V and 5 bases from J; bases unmatched to any gene: 10. The CDR3: CASSSVPGQGRTGELFF. For the CDR3, the DNA is TGTGCCAGCAGCTCAGTACCGGGACAGGGGCGGACCGGGGAGCTGTTTTTT.

The gene calls are TRBV5-1 and TRBJ2-2; D gene ambiguous. In germline, CDR1 is SGHRS, CDR2 YFSETQ. Trimming took off 0 bases at V and 1 base at J, with 7 bases between the two ends. The CDR3 loop spans 15 amino acids. CDR3 nucleotide sequence: TGCGCCAGCAGCTTGGGACTTCTGAACACCGGGGAGCTGTTTTTT. Translated, it gives CASSLGLLNTGELFF.

This clone occurred once. One end of the junction varies from germline; a read error may be responsible. V and J are TRBV5-5 and TRBJ2-7, with TRBD1 matching 9 bases. The CDR3 sequence is 11 residues long. CDR1 is SGHKS, CDR2 YYEKEE, per germline (reference sequence). The CDR3 reads CASSWGQGGAF. The CDR3 DNA reads TGTGCCAGCAGCTGGGGACAGGGAGGGGCCTTC.

This chain uses TRBV27 with TRBJ1-2, with 7 bases aligning to TRBD1. V was pared by 9 bases and J by 8 bases, with 9 bases of the junction left unmatched. CDR1 is MNHEY and CDR2 is SMNVEV in the germline V gene (reference sequence). This CDR3 region has 12 residues. CDR3 in DNA: TGTGCCAGTAAGACAGGGTCTCGCGGCTACACCTTC. It specifies CASKTGSRGYTF.

The V call is TRBV5-1, the J call TRBJ2-5; 8 bases are a match to TRBD2. Matching the DNA end better, TRBJ2-7 makes the J call doubtful. This CDR3 has 14 amino acids. Germline V gene data show CDR1 as SGHRS and CDR2 as YFSETQ. CDR3 coding DNA: TGCGCCAGCAGCCCCGGGACTAGTAACTACGAGCAGTACTTC. Translating gives CASSPGTSNYEQYF.

The chain carries TRBV29-1 and TRBJ2-1, with 16 bases aligning to TRBD2. This CDR3 is 16 amino acids long. V was clipped by 8 bases and J by 2 bases; unmatched bases: 6. Germline-derived CDR1 and CDR2 are SQVTM and ANQGSEA. This CDR3 reads CSTGTSGRVTYNEQFF. CDR3 coding DNA: TGCAGCACGGGGACTAGCGGGAGGGTAACCTACAATGAGCAGTTCTTC.

With respect to this clone: The sample has other DNA sequences that encode this CDR3 too. V and J are TRBV5-1 and TRBJ1-1; 8 bases line up with TRBD1. Germline V gene lookup returns CDR1 SGHRS and CDR2 YFSETQ. The CDR3 loop spans 15 amino acids. V was clipped by 2 bases and J by 5 bases; unmatched bases: 8. CDR3 amino acids: CASSFSGQGVTEAFF. The CDR3 DNA is TGCGCCAGCAGCTTTTCAGGACAGGGAGTGACTGAAGCTTTCTTT. The full variable domain, completed using reference TRBV5-1 and TRBJ1-1, is KAGVTQTPRYLIKTRGQQVTLSCSPISGHRSVSWYQQTPGQGLQFLFEYFSETQRNKGNFPGRFSGRQFSNSRSEMNVSTLELGDSALYLCASSFSGQGVTEAFFGQGTRLTVV.

Points on this clone: Other nucleotide sequences from this sample produce the same CDR3. The V gene is TRBV30, the J gene TRBJ1-3; D remains unclear. V was clipped by 5 bases and J by 2 bases, with 10 bases between them. From germline, CDR1 is GTSNPN and CDR2 SVGIG (reference sequence). The CDR3 runs 13 residues. CDR3 DNA sequence: TGTGCCTGGCTGCTCGGGGCTGGAAACACCATATATTTT. Protein sequence: CAWLLGAGNTIYF.

This chain's CDR3 is CASRKGRQSSYNEQFF. The CDR3 coding sequence is TGTGCCAGCAGAAAAGGCCGTCAGAGCTCCTACAATGAGCAGTTCTTC. This chain uses TRBV28 with TRBJ2-1, with D hard to call. From germline, CDR1 is MDHEN and CDR2 SYDVKM. The V end was cut by 6 bases, the J end by 0 bases, with 15 bases between. The CDR3 totals 16 residues.

This chain connects TRBV27 to TRBJ2-2, with TRBD1 matching over 9 bases. Trimming at V came to 4 bases and at J to 7 bases, leaving 10 bases not matched to a gene. CDR1 and CDR2 (germline): MNHEY, SMNVEV (reference sequence). The CDR3 sequence is 16 residues long. CDR3 residues: CASSSTGGERIGELFF. The DNA for the CDR3 is TGTGCCAGCAGTTCAACAGGGGGCGAACGGATCGGGGAGCTGTTTTTT.

The chain recombines TRBV28 with TRBJ1-6; D is unclear. Per germline, CDR1 MDHEN and CDR2 SYDVKM. The CDR3 runs 14 residues. Trimming took 6 bases from V and 9 from J, leaving 15 bases between them. In DNA form, the CDR3 reads TGTGCCAGCAGAACCGGGATTAACCGTTCACCCCTCCACTTT. Translation: CASRTGINRSPLHF. Full variable domain (missing parts from reference TRBV28 and TRBJ1-6): DVKVTQSSRYLVKRTGEKVFLECVQDMDHENMFWYRQDPGLGLRLIYFSYDVKMKEKGDIPEGYSVSREKKERFSLILESASTNQTSMYLCASRTGINRSPLHFGNGTRLTVT.